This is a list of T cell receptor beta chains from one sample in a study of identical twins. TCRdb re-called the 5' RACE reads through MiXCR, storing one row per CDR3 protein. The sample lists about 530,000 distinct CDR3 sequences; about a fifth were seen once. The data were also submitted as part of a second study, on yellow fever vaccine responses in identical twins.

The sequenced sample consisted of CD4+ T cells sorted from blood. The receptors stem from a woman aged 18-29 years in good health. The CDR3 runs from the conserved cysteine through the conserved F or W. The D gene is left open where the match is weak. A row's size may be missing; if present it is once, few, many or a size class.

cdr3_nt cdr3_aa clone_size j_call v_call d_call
TGCAGTGCTAGACTCTACAATGAGCAGTTCTTC CSARLYNEQFF few TRBJ2-1 TRBV20-1 .
TGCAGTGCTAGAGAGGGGGGCTCCTACAATGAGCAGTTCTTC CSAREGGSYNEQFF . TRBJ2-1 TRBV20-1 .
TGTGCCAGCAGCCAAGAGACAAAGACCCAGTACTTC CASSQETKTQYF . TRBJ2-5 TRBV3-1 .
TGCGCCAGCACTCGGACAGGGGGCGTATCTGGGGCCAACGTCCTGACTTTC CASTRTGGVSGANVLTF few TRBJ2-6 TRBV5-1 TRBD1
TGCGCCAGCAGCCGACTGCCTATAGTAGCGGGAGAAGAGACCCAGTACTTC CASSRLPIVAGEETQYF many TRBJ2-5 TRBV4-1 TRBD2
TGTGCCAGCCCGACGGATTATACCGGGGAGCTGTTTTTT CASPTDYTGELFF . TRBJ2-2 TRBV7-9 .
TGTGCCAGCAGTTTAACCGGGACAGACTACGTGCAGTACTTC CASSLTGTDYVQYF . TRBJ2-7 TRBV12-3/TRBV12-4 TRBD1
TGTGCCAGCAGCTTAGAACCCCAGGGAACCGGGGAGCTGTTTTTT CASSLEPQGTGELFF . TRBJ2-2 TRBV11-2 .
TGTGCCAGCAGCCGTAAAGGGGGTAGTGAGCAGTTCTTC CASSRKGGSEQFF . TRBJ2-1 TRBV7-2 .
TGTGCCAGCAGTTTCCGACCTAGACAGCAGTTCTTC CASSFRPRQQFF . TRBJ2-1 TRBV12-3/TRBV12-4 .
TGCAGTGCTAGAGTAGGGGGCGCCGCGTGGCCCCAGCATTTT CSARVGGAAWPQHF . TRBJ1-5 TRBV20-1 TRBD1
TGTGCCAGCAGCACAGGGTACCATGAGCAGTTCTTC CASSTGYHEQFF few TRBJ2-1 TRBV28 .